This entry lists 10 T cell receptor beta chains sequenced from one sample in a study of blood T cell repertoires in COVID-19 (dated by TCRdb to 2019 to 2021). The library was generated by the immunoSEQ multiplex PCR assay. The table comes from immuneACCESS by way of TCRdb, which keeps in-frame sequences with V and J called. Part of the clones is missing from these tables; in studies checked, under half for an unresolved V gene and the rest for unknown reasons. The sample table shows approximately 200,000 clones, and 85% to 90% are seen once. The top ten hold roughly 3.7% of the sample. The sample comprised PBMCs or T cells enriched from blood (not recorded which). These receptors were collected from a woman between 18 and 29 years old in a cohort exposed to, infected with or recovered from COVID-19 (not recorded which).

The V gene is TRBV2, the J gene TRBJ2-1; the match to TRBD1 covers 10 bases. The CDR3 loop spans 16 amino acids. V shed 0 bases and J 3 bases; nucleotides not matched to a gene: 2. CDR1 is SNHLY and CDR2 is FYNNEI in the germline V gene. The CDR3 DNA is TGTGCCAGCAGTGAAGCCCGGACAGGGGGCTACAATGAGCAGTTCTTC. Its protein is CASSEARTGGYNEQFF.

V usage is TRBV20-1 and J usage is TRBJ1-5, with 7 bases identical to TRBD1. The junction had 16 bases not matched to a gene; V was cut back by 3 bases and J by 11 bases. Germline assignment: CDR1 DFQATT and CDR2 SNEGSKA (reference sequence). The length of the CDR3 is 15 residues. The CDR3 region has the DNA TGCAGTGCTAGTGGTGGGCGACAGGGCCGCAGAGCCCAGCATTTT. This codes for CSASGGRQGRRAQHF.

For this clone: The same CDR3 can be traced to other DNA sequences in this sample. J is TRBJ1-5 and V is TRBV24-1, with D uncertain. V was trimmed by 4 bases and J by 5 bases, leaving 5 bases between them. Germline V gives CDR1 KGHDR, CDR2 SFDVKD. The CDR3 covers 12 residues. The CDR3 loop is CATSDPDQPQHF. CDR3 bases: TGTGCCACCAGTGACCCGGATCAGCCCCAGCATTTT.

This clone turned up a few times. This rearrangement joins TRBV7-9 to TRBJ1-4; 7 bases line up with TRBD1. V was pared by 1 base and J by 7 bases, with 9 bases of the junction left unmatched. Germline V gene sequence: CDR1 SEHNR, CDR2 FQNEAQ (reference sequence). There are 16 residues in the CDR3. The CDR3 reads CASSLGLRGQVEKLFF. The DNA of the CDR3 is TGTGCCAGCAGCTTAGGCCTTAGGGGGCAGGTTGAAAAACTGTTTTTT.

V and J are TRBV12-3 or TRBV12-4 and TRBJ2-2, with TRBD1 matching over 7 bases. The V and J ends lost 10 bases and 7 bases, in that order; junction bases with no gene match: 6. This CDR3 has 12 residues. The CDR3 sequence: CATRTGIGELFF. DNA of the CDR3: TGTGCCACTCGGACAGGCATCGGGGAGCTGTTTTTT.

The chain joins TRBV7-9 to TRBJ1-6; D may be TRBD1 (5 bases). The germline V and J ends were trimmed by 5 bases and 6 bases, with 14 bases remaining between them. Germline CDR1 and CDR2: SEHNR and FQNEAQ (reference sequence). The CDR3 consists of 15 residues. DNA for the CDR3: TGTGCCAGCAGCCTCTGGCAGGGAACTAATTCACCCCTCCACTTT. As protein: CASSLWQGTNSPLHF. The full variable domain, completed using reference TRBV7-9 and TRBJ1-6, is DTGVSQNPRHKITKRGQNVTFRCDPISEHNRLYWYRQTLGQGPEFLTYFQNEAQLEKSRLLSDRFSAERPKGSFSTLEIQRTEQGDSAMYLCASSLWQGTNSPLHFGNGTRLTVT.

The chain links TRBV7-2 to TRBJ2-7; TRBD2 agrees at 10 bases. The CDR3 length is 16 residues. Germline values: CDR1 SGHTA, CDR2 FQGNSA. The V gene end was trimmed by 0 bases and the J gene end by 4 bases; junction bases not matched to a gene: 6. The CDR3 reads CASSLASGTSAYEQYF. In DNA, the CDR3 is TGTGCCAGCAGCTTAGCATCCGGGACTAGCGCTTACGAGCAGTACTTC. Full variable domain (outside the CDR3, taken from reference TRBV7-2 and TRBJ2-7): GAGVSQSPSNKVTEKGKDVELRCDPISGHTALYWYRQSLGQGLEFLIYFQGNSAPDKSGLPSDRFSAERTGGSVSTLTIQRTQQEDSAVYLCASSLASGTSAYEQYFGPGTRLTVT.

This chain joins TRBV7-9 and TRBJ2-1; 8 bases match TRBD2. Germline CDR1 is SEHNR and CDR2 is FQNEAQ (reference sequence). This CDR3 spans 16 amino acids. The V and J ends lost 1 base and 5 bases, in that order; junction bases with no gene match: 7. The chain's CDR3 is CASSLGRAGADNEQFF. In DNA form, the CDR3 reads TGTGCCAGCAGCTTAGGCCGAGCGGGGGCCGACAATGAGCAGTTCTTC. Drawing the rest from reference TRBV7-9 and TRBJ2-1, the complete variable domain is DTGVSQNPRHKITKRGQNVTFRCDPISEHNRLYWYRQTLGQGPEFLTYFQNEAQLEKSRLLSDRFSAERPKGSFSTLEIQRTEQGDSAMYLCASSLGRAGADNEQFFGPGTRLTVL.

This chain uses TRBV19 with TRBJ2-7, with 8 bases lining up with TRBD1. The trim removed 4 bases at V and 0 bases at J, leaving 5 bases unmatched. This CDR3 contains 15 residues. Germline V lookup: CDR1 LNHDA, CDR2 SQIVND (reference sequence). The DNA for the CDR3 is TGTGCCAGTAGTACCGGGACAGGAAACTCCTACGAGCAGTACTTC. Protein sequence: CASSTGTGNSYEQYF.

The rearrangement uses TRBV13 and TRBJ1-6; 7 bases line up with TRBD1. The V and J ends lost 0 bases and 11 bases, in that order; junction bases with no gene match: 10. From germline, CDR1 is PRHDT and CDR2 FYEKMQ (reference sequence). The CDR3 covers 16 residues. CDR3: CASSLGLGSTGAPLHF. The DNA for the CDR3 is TGTGCCAGCAGCTTAGGCCTCGGGTCCACAGGGGCACCCCTCCACTTT.